Presented here are 19 T cell receptor beta chains from one specimen sequenced in a study of CD4+ T cells in melanoma (dated by TCRdb to the early 2020s). Library preparation was by the immunoSEQ multiplex PCR assay. As stored in TCRdb, this immuneACCESS dataset retains in-frame rearrangements with V and J assigned. A fraction of the clones does not appear; measured against another copy, unresolved V genes explain less than half of the discrepancy, and the remainder lacks a known reason. For this sample there are around 100,000 clones; roughly 90% appear just once. Together, the top ten hold roughly 3.1% of the sample. The sequenced material came from peripheral blood. Receptor source: a human donor with melanoma.

This chain joins TRBV29-1 and TRBJ2-7; TRBD1 is a possible D gene (6 bases). The V gene's germline CDR1 is SQVTM and CDR2 ANQGSEA. The CDR3 extends over 11 amino acids. The V gene lost 4 bases and the J gene lost 6 bases, with 10 bases spanning the gap. The CDR3 DNA is TGCAGCGTTGGCAACAGGGTCGAGCAGTACTTC. The encoded protein is CSVGNRVEQYF.

The rearrangement uses TRBV7-9 and TRBJ2-6; 8 bases match TRBD1. The V gene's germline CDR1 is SEHNR and CDR2 FQNEAQ (reference sequence). The CDR3 is 17 amino acids. Trimming cost V 5 bases and J 0 bases; bases outside gene matches: 6. As DNA, the CDR3 is TGTGCCAGCAGCCCAACAGGGGGACGCTCTGGGGCCAACGTCCTGACTTTC. The encoded protein is CASSPTGGRSGANVLTF.

The V gene is TRBV11-2, the J gene TRBJ2-7; D is uncertain. The CDR3 is 11 residues long. Germline V gene data show CDR1 as SGHAT and CDR2 as FQNNGV. The V and J ends lost 1 base and 6 bases respectively, with 4 bases between them. The CDR3 loop reads CASSLVGEQYF. The DNA for the CDR3 is TGTGCCAGCAGCTTAGTCGGCGAGCAGTACTTC.

V and J are TRBV6-5 and TRBJ2-7; D is possibly TRBD1 or TRBD2 (5 bases each). CDR1 is MNHEY and CDR2 is SVGAGI in the germline V gene. The CDR3 contains 12 residues. Between the trimmed V and J ends, which lost 6 bases and 6 bases, there was a span of 12 bases. Here the CDR3 DNA reads TGTGCCAGCAGCCGACCTGGGGGCGAGCAGTACTTC. This codes for CASSRPGGEQYF.

The rearrangement uses TRBV11-2 and TRBJ2-3; TRBD2 matches at 7 bases. J gave up 3 bases and V 5 bases, and 11 bases lay outside the gene matches. The CDR3 is 16 amino acids. Germline-derived CDR1 and CDR2 are SGHAT and FQNNGV. The CDR3 sequence is CASSPQRTGGTDTQYF. The CDR3 region has the DNA TGTGCCAGCAGCCCCCAACGTACGGGAGGTACAGATACGCAGTATTTT.

In DNA form, the CDR3 reads TGTGCCAGCAGTTACGGACTAGCGGTATGGGAGCAGTACTTC. The encoded protein is CASSYGLAVWEQYF. The rearrangement links TRBV28 to TRBJ2-7; the match to TRBD2 covers 10 bases. CDR3 length: 14 residues. Germline CDR1 is MDHEN and CDR2 is SYDVKM. Trimming at V came to 4 bases and at J to 7 bases, leaving 7 bases not matched to a gene.

The chain joins TRBV5-8 to TRBJ1-6; D gene ambiguous. V lost 0 bases, J lost 5 bases, and 6 bases lay in between. Germline loops: CDR1 SGHTS, CDR2 YDEGEE. The length of the CDR3 is 14 residues. CDR3 nucleotides: TGTGCCAGCAGCTTGGGGTTTAATAATTCACCCCTCCACTTT. It codes for CASSLGFNNSPLHF.

This clone was found once. The chain uses TRBV10-3 and TRBJ2-2; D is possibly TRBD2 (6 bases). Germline CDR1 and CDR2: ENHRY and SYGVKD. With 11 bases removed from V and 3 bases from J, the gap between germline ends came to 16 bases. CDR3 size: 14 residues. CDR3 amino acids: CAVRDFGDTGELFF. CDR3 in DNA: TGTGCCGTCCGGGACTTCGGAGACACCGGGGAGCTGTTTTTT.

The gene calls are TRBV30 and TRBJ2-1, with 7 bases fitting TRBD1. The CDR3 is made up of 13 amino acids. Germline loops: CDR1 GTSNPN, CDR2 SVGIG (reference sequence). Trimming removed 2 bases from V and 5 bases from J; junction bases left unmatched: 3. CDR3 residues: CAWSRDRNNEQFF. DNA of the CDR3: TGTGCCTGGAGTCGGGACAGAAACAATGAGCAGTTCTTC.

This clone has more than one count but fewer than ten. V gene TRBV19 combines with J gene TRBJ2-1, with 8 positions matching TRBD2. Germline CDR1 is LNHDA and CDR2 is SQIVND (reference sequence). V lost 6 bases to trimming and J lost 8 bases; unmatched junction nucleotides: 9. This CDR3 is 14 amino acids long. The CDR3 sequence: CASRKAGASDEQFF. CDR3 coding DNA: TGTGCCAGTAGGAAAGCGGGAGCCTCTGATGAGCAGTTCTTC.

The chain couples TRBV25-1 to TRBJ2-2; 8 bases line up with TRBD1. The CDR3 is 15 residues long. The germline gives CDR1 MGHDK, CDR2 SYGVNS. After removal of 2 bases from V and 5 bases from J, the junction contained 4 bases not matched to a gene. CDR3 DNA: TGTGCCAGCAGTGAAGTTCAGGGGGCAACCGGGGAGCTGTTTTTT. This gives the protein CASSEVQGATGELFF.

This clone has a single count. The V gene is TRBV27, the J gene TRBJ2-7; the D is unclear. Germline V gives CDR1 MNHEY, CDR2 SMNVEV (reference sequence). The length of the CDR3 is 13 residues. Trimming shortened V by 5 bases and J by 7 bases, and 15 bases separated the two germline ends. The CDR3 spells CASSEAIWGEQYF. CDR3 in DNA: TGTGCCAGCAGTGAAGCGATATGGGGAGAGCAGTACTTC.

The V and J genes are TRBV7-3 and TRBJ2-6; a possible D gene is TRBD2 (6 bases). V was trimmed by 1 base and J by 0 bases, leaving 13 bases between them. The CDR3 spans 18 residues. Germline assignment: CDR1 SGHTA and CDR2 FQGTGA. The CDR3 DNA reads as TGTGCCAGCAGCTTAAGTTTCGGGGGATACTCTGGGGCCAACGTCCTGACTTTC. Protein product: CASSLSFGGYSGANVLTF.

The V call is TRBV27, the J call TRBJ2-1; 9 nucleotides agree with TRBD2. The germline CDR1 and CDR2 sequences are MNHEY and SMNVEV (reference sequence). The CDR3 contains 14 residues. Losses at the gene ends were 4 bases for V and 8 bases for J; bases not matched to a gene: 6. CDR3 nucleotides: TGTGCCAGCAGTTGGATAGCGGGGGCTCATGAGCAGTTCTTC. Translating it yields CASSWIAGAHEQFF.

The V and J genes are TRBV7-8 and TRBJ2-1; 10 bases align to TRBD2. The J segment lost 0 bases and the V segment lost 5 bases, leaving 4 bases of the junction unmatched. Germline assignment: CDR1 SGHVS and CDR2 FQNEAQ. This CDR3 is built from 16 residues. In nucleotides, the CDR3 is TGTGCCAGCAGCGGCAGACTAGCGGGCTCCTACAATGAGCAGTTCTTC. Translated, it gives CASSGRLAGSYNEQFF.

This chain uses TRBV6-6 with TRBJ1-5, with a weak D call TRBD1 (5 bases). V was cut by 2 bases and J by 2 bases, with 13 bases left in between. CDR1 is MNHNY and CDR2 is SVGAGI in the germline V gene (reference sequence). The CDR3 contains 16 residues. In DNA, the CDR3 is TGTGCCAGCAGTTACGAGGGGCGGGCCGGCAATCAGCCCCAGCATTTT. Protein product: CASSYEGRAGNQPQHF.

The chain is built from TRBV18 and TRBJ2-7, with D unclear. CDR1 and CDR2 (germline): KGHSH, LQKENI. The length of the CDR3 is 12 residues. V shed 6 bases and J shed 3 bases, with 9 bases lying between them. The CDR3 bases are TGTGCCAGCTCCCCGGACGGCTACGAGCAGTACTTC. Its translation is CASSPDGYEQYF.

The rearrangement joins TRBV2 to TRBJ2-5; D possibly corresponds to TRBD1 (6 bases). Germline loops: CDR1 SNHLY, CDR2 FYNNEI. Trimming removed 0 bases from V and 5 bases from J, with 13 bases in between. The CDR3 length is 15 residues. In nucleotides, the CDR3 is TGTGCCAGCAGTGAAGCGCAGGGGATTTTGGAGACCCAGTACTTC. Protein sequence: CASSEAQGILETQYF. Filled out from reference TRBV2 and TRBJ2-5, the complete variable domain reads EPEVTQTPSHQVTQMGQEVILRCVPISNHLYFYWYRQILGQKVEFLVSFYNNEISEKSEIFDDQFSVERPDGSNFTLKIRSTKLEDSAMYFCASSEAQGILETQYFGPGTRLLVL.

This chain connects TRBV4-3 to TRBJ2-1; D remains ambiguous. The CDR3 runs 16 residues. Trimming removed 0 bases at V and 6 bases at J, with 15 bases between. CDR1 LGHNA and CDR2 YSLEER come from the germline V gene. The CDR3 loop reads CASSQDPRRGVNEQFF. CDR3 DNA: TGCGCCAGCAGCCAAGATCCACGACGTGGAGTCAATGAGCAGTTCTTC.